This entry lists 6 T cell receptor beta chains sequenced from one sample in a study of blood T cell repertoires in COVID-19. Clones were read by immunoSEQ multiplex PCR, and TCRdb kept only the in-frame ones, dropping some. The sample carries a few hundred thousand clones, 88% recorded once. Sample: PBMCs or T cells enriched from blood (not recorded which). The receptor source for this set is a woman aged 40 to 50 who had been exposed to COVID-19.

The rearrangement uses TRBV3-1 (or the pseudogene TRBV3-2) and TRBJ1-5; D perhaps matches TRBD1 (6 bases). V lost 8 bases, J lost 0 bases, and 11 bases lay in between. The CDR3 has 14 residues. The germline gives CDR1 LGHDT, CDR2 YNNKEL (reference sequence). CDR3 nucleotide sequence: TGTGCCAGCTGTACAGGGAATAGCAATCAGCCCCAGCATTTT. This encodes CASCTGNSNQPQHF.

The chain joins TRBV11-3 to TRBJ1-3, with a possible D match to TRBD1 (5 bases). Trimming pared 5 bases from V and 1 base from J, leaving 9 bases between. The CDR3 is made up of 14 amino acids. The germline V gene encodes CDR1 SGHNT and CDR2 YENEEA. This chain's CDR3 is CASSHQGSGNTIYF. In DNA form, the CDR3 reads TGTGCCAGCAGCCACCAGGGATCTGGAAACACCATATATTTT.

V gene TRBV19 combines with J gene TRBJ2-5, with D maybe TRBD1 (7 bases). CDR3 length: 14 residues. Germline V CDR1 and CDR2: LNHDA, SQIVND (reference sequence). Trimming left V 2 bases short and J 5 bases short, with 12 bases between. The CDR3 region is CASSIMAGGETQYF. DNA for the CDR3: TGTGCCAGTAGTATAATGGCAGGGGGGGAGACCCAGTACTTC.

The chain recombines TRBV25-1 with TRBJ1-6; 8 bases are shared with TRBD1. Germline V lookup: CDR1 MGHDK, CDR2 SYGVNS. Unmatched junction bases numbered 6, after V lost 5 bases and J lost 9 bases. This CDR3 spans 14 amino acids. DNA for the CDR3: TGTGCCAGCAGTCTTACAGGGGGAGTTTCACCCCTCCACTTT. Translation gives CASSLTGGVSPLHF.

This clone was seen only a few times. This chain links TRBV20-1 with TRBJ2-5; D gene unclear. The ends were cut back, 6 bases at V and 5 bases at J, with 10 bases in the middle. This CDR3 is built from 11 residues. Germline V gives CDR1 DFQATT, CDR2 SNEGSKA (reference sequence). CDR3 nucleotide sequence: TGCAGTGCATCCAGTGCCGAGACCCAGTACTTC. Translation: CSASSAETQYF.

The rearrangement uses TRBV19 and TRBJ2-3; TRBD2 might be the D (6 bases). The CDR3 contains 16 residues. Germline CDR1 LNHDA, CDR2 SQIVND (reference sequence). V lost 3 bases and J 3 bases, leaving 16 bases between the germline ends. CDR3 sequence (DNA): TGTGCCAGTAGTATCCTGGGGCAGGGAGGTACAGATACGCAGTATTTT. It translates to CASSILGQGGTDTQYF. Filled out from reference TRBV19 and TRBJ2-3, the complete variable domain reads DGGITQSPKYLFRKEGQNVTLSCEQNLNHDAMYWYRQDPGQGLRLIYYSQIVNDFQKGDIAEGYSVSREKKESFPLTVTSAQKNPTAFYLCASSILGQGGTDTQYFGPGTRLTVL.